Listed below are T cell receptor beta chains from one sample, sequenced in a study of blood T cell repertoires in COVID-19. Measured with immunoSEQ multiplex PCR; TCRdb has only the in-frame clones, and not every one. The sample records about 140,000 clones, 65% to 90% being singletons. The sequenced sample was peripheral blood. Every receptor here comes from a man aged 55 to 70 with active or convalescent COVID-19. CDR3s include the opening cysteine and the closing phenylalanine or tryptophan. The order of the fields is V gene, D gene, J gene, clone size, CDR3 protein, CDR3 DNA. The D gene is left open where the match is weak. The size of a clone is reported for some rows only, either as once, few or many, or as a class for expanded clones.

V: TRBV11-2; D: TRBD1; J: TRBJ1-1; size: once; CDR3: CASSLVPTTGPPIGTEAFF; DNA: TGTGCCAGCAGCTTAGTGCCGACGACAGGGCCTCCCATCGGCACTGAAGCTTTCTTT
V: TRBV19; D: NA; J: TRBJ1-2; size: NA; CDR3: CASSIGETGWVTGYTF; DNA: TGTGCCAGTAGTATTGGGGAAACAGGGTGGGTAACGGGCTACACCTTC
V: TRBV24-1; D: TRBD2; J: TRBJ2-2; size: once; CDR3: CATSDLTSGYTGELFF; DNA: TGTGCCACCAGTGACCTGACTAGCGGATACACCGGGGAGCTGTTTTTT
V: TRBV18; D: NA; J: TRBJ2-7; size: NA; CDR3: CASSPGLGFSYEQYF; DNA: TGTGCCAGCTCCCCGGGACTGGGATTCTCCTACGAGCAGTACTTC
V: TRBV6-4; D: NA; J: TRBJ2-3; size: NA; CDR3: CASSVGQMRSDTQYF; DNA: TGTGCCAGCAGTGTGGGGCAGATGAGGTCGGATACGCAGTATTTT
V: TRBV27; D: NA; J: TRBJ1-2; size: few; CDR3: CASSLVVQGVWANYGYTF; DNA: TGTGCCAGCAGTTTAGTGGTACAGGGAGTCTGGGCTAACTATGGCTACACCTTC
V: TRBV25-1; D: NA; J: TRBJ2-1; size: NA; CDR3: CASSEWREESWNEQFF; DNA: TGTGCCAGCAGTGAATGGCGGGAAGAGAGCTGGAATGAGCAGTTCTTC
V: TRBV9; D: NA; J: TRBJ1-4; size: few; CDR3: CASSETQTTNRGLFF; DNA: TGTGCCAGCAGTGAAACACAGACTACAAATCGGGGACTGTTTTTT
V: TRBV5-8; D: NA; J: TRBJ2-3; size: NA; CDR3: CASSLILGETDTQYF; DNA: TGTGCCAGCAGCTTGATTCTGGGAGAGACAGATACGCAGTATTTT
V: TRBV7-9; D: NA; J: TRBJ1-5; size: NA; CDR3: CASSFDSYSNQPQHF; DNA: TGTGCCAGCAGCTTCGACAGCTATAGCAATCAGCCCCAGCATTTT